These T cell receptor beta chains were read from a single sample in a study of T cell responses to AZD1222 COVID-19 vaccine. Here immunoSEQ multiplex PCR was the method, and the copy in TCRdb shows in-frame clones only, minus some. Among around 87,000 clones listed, 70% to 90% were seen once. The sample was peripheral blood, taken on day 0 of AZD1222 vaccination. These receptors all stem from an adult in good health. Each CDR3 is given with its conserved first and last residue. The D gene is left open where the match is weak. Size is stated for part of the rows, as once, few or many counts, or as a class when the clone is expanded.

D gene: NA
clone size: NA
J gene: TRBJ2-1
V gene: TRBV11-2
CDR3 protein: CASSLERPSEQFF
CDR3 DNA: TGTGCCAGCAGCTTAGAAAGGCCTTCTGAGCAGTTCTTC

D gene: NA
clone size: NA
J gene: TRBJ1-3
V gene: TRBV23-1
CDR3 protein: CASSPQGTPGNTIYF
CDR3 DNA: TGCGCCAGCAGCCCCCAAGGGACACCCGGAAACACCATATATTTT

D gene: NA
clone size: once
J gene: TRBJ2-1
V gene: TRBV24-1
CDR3 protein: CATSQSGYEQFF
CDR3 DNA: TGTGCCACCAGCCAGTCGGGGTATGAGCAGTTCTTC

D gene: TRBD2
clone size: few
J gene: TRBJ2-7
V gene: TRBV7-2
CDR3 protein: CASSPSGTSGSIGEQYF
CDR3 DNA: TGTGCCAGCAGCCCCTCCGGGACTAGCGGGAGCATCGGCGAGCAGTACTTC

D gene: NA
clone size: NA
J gene: TRBJ1-6
V gene: TRBV27
CDR3 protein: CASSRRGRGSYNSPLHF
CDR3 DNA: TGTGCCAGCAGCCGCCGTGGGCGGGGCTCCTATAATTCACCCCTCCACTTT

D gene: NA
clone size: NA
J gene: TRBJ1-4
V gene: TRBV15
CDR3 protein: CATSRGLGKVGNATNEKLFF
CDR3 DNA: TGTGCCACCAGCAGAGGATTGGGCAAGGTGGGTAACGCAACTAATGAAAAACTGTTTTTT

D gene: NA
clone size: NA
J gene: TRBJ1-2
V gene: TRBV28
CDR3 protein: CASSLAGIYYGYTF
CDR3 DNA: TGTGCCAGCAGTTTAGCAGGGATATACTATGGCTACACCTTC

D gene: TRBD2
clone size: NA
J gene: TRBJ2-1
V gene: TRBV3-1/TRBV3-2
CDR3 protein: CASSLSQLAGRSSEQFF
CDR3 DNA: TGTGCCAGCAGCCTGAGCCAACTAGCGGGAAGGTCGAGTGAGCAGTTCTTC

D gene: NA
clone size: NA
J gene: TRBJ2-1
V gene: TRBV4-2
CDR3 protein: CASSQRGAPEQFF
CDR3 DNA: TGTGCCAGCAGCCAACGCGGGGCCCCTGAGCAGTTCTTC

D gene: NA
clone size: NA
J gene: TRBJ1-1
V gene: TRBV12-3/TRBV12-4
CDR3 protein: CASSRGTRTEAFF
CDR3 DNA: TGTGCCAGCAGCCGAGGGACGCGGACTGAAGCTTTCTTT

D gene: NA
clone size: NA
J gene: TRBJ1-2
V gene: TRBV10-1
CDR3 protein: CASSVGRRAGYTF
CDR3 DNA: TGCGCCAGCAGTGTAGGCAGGAGAGCTGGCTACACCTTC

D gene: NA
clone size: NA
J gene: TRBJ1-4
V gene: TRBV7-2
CDR3 protein: CASSLGGRENEKLFF
CDR3 DNA: TGTGCCAGCAGCTTAGGGGGCAGGGAGAATGAAAAACTGTTTTTT

D gene: NA
clone size: NA
J gene: TRBJ1-1
V gene: TRBV19
CDR3 protein: CASSIDLEWGASEAFF
CDR3 DNA: TGTGCCAGTAGTATAGATCTCGAATGGGGGGCGTCTGAAGCTTTCTTT

D gene: TRBD2
clone size: NA
J gene: TRBJ2-1
V gene: TRBV3-1/TRBV3-2
CDR3 protein: CASSQLAGHEQFF
CDR3 DNA: TGTGCCAGCAGCCAGCTAGCGGGCCATGAGCAGTTCTTC

D gene: NA
clone size: NA
J gene: TRBJ2-3
V gene: TRBV7-9
CDR3 protein: CASSSDLAGTDTQYF
CDR3 DNA: TGTGCCAGCAGCTCAGACCTGGCGGGCACAGATACGCAGTATTTT

D gene: TRBD1
clone size: NA
J gene: TRBJ1-6
V gene: TRBV27
CDR3 protein: CASKDRINSPLHF
CDR3 DNA: TGTGCCAGCAAGGACAGGATTAATTCACCCCTCCACTTT

D gene: NA
clone size: once
J gene: TRBJ2-4
V gene: TRBV28
CDR3 protein: CASSDSGGGTKNIQYF
CDR3 DNA: TGTGCCAGCAGTGATTCAGGGGGAGGGACTAAAAACATTCAGTACTTC

D gene: NA
clone size: NA
J gene: TRBJ2-1
V gene: TRBV2
CDR3 protein: CASSGIEQFF
CDR3 DNA: TGTGCCAGCAGTGGGATTGAGCAGTTCTTC

D gene: TRBD1
clone size: once
J gene: TRBJ1-1
V gene: TRBV19
CDR3 protein: CASSKDRDTEAFF
CDR3 DNA: TGTGCCAGTAGCAAAGACAGGGACACTGAAGCTTTCTTT

D gene: NA
clone size: NA
J gene: TRBJ1-3
V gene: TRBV5-4
CDR3 protein: CASSLDTVPGNTIYF
CDR3 DNA: TGTGCCAGCAGCTTGGATACCGTCCCTGGAAACACCATATATTTT

D gene: NA
clone size: NA
J gene: TRBJ2-3
V gene: TRBV6-1
CDR3 protein: CASSEVRDSTDTQYF
CDR3 DNA: TGTGCCAGCAGTGAAGTACGGGACAGCACAGATACGCAGTATTTT

D gene: NA
clone size: NA
J gene: TRBJ1-6
V gene: TRBV6-6
CDR3 protein: CAGHGGLGSPLHF
CDR3 DNA: TGTGCCGGACACGGAGGGCTAGGTTCACCCCTCCACTTT

D gene: TRBD1
clone size: few
J gene: TRBJ1-2
V gene: TRBV7-9
CDR3 protein: CASSEQGILNYGYTF
CDR3 DNA: TGTGCCAGCAGCGAACAGGGGATATTGAACTATGGCTACACCTTC

D gene: TRBD1
clone size: NA
J gene: TRBJ1-1
V gene: TRBV3-1/TRBV3-2
CDR3 protein: CASSPGQGAVNTEAFF
CDR3 DNA: TGTGCCAGCAGCCCGGGACAGGGGGCGGTGAACACTGAAGCTTTCTTT

D gene: NA
clone size: NA
J gene: TRBJ2-2
V gene: TRBV7-8
CDR3 protein: CASSSRTANTGELFF
CDR3 DNA: TGTGCCAGCAGCTCCAGGACAGCGAACACCGGGGAGCTGTTTTTT

D gene: NA
clone size: NA
J gene: TRBJ2-1
V gene: TRBV28
CDR3 protein: CASRSGGGPYNEQFF
CDR3 DNA: TGTGCCAGCAGATCTGGAGGGGGTCCCTACAATGAGCAGTTCTTC

D gene: TRBD2
clone size: NA
J gene: TRBJ2-4
V gene: TRBV7-2
CDR3 protein: CASSSSGLFKQYF
CDR3 DNA: TGTGCCAGCAGCTCTAGCGGCCTATTTAAACAGTACTTC

D gene: TRBD1
clone size: NA
J gene: TRBJ1-5
V gene: TRBV19
CDR3 protein: CASSRTGSNQPQHF
CDR3 DNA: TGTGCCAGTAGCCGGACAGGGAGTAATCAGCCCCAGCATTTT

D gene: NA
clone size: NA
J gene: TRBJ2-4
V gene: TRBV6-5
CDR3 protein: CASSPRQALGDIQYF
CDR3 DNA: TGTGCCAGCAGCCCCCGACAGGCCCTCGGGGACATTCAGTACTTC

D gene: NA
clone size: NA
J gene: TRBJ2-3
V gene: TRBV23-1
CDR3 protein: CASSQSPFPTDTQYF
CDR3 DNA: TGCGCCAGCAGTCAATCCCCATTTCCCACAGATACGCAGTATTTT

D gene: NA
clone size: NA
J gene: TRBJ2-3
V gene: TRBV11-3
CDR3 protein: CASSLSRSADTQYF
CDR3 DNA: TGTGCCAGCAGCCTAAGTCGGAGCGCAGATACGCAGTATTTT

D gene: NA
clone size: NA
J gene: TRBJ1-2
V gene: TRBV6-4
CDR3 protein: CASSDSMRGGGYTF
CDR3 DNA: TGTGCCAGCAGTGACTCGATGAGGGGTGGTGGCTACACCTTC

D gene: NA
clone size: NA
J gene: TRBJ2-3
V gene: TRBV5-1
CDR3 protein: CASSLRMGSDTQYF
CDR3 DNA: TGCGCCAGCAGCTTAAGGATGGGGTCAGATACGCAGTATTTT

D gene: NA
clone size: NA
J gene: TRBJ2-5
V gene: TRBV30
CDR3 protein: CAWNHRGGQETQYF
CDR3 DNA: TGTGCCTGGAACCATCGGGGCGGACAAGAGACCCAGTACTTC

D gene: NA
clone size: NA
J gene: TRBJ1-2
V gene: TRBV24-1
CDR3 protein: CATSDSWTNYGYTF
CDR3 DNA: TGTGCCACCAGTGATTCCTGGACAAACTATGGCTACACCTTC

D gene: TRBD1
clone size: few
J gene: TRBJ1-4
V gene: TRBV2
CDR3 protein: CASSRQGGDNEKLFF
CDR3 DNA: TGTGCCAGCAGCCGACAGGGGGGGGATAATGAAAAACTGTTTTTT

D gene: TRBD2
clone size: NA
J gene: TRBJ2-1
V gene: TRBV30
CDR3 protein: CAWNPGGRFDNEQFF
CDR3 DNA: TGTGCCTGGAATCCGGGAGGACGCTTTGATAATGAGCAGTTCTTC